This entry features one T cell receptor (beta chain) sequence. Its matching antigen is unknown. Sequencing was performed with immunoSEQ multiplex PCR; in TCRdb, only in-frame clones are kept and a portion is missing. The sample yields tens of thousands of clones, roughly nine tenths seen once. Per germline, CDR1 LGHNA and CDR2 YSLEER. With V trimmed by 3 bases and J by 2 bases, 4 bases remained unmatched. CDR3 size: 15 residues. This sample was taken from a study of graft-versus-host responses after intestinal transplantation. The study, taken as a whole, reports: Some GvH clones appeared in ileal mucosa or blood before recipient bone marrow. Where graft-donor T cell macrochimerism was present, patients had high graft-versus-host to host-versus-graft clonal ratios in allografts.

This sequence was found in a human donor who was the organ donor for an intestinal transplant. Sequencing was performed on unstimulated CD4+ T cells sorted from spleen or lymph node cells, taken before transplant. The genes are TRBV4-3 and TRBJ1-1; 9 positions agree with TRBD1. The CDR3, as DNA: TGCGCCAGCAGCCACGGACAGGGGCCTAACACTGAAGCTTTCTTT. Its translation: CASSHGQGPNTEAFF.